The source of this T cell receptor beta chain is a study of shared clonotypes between healthy human individuals. Assay: immunoSEQ multiplex PCR; the TCRdb copy retains only in-frame clones and omits some. The sample consists of about 680,000 clones, 74% of them appearing once. As concerns this clone: What it recognizes is unknown.

In germline, CDR1 is MDHEN, CDR2 SYDVKM. Between the trimmed V and J ends, which lost 8 bases and 8 bases, there was a span of 18 bases. The CDR3 length is 13 residues. Regarding the study as a whole: Memory subsets generally showed smaller estimated richness than naive subsets did. Sampling included only blood; tissue repertoires likely differ.

Both subsets, CD45RA+ naive and CD45RA-negative memory, were split from the CD4+ cells. The clonotype was recovered from a woman in her 30s in good health. The chain uses TRBV28 and TRBJ1-2; no clear D gene. The sequencing input was memory CD4+ T cells sorted from blood. The sample's subset: CD45RA-negative fraction. The CDR3 reads CASGYQRMSGYTF. CDR3 bases: TGTGCCAGCGGTTATCAGAGAATGTCGGGCTACACCTTC.